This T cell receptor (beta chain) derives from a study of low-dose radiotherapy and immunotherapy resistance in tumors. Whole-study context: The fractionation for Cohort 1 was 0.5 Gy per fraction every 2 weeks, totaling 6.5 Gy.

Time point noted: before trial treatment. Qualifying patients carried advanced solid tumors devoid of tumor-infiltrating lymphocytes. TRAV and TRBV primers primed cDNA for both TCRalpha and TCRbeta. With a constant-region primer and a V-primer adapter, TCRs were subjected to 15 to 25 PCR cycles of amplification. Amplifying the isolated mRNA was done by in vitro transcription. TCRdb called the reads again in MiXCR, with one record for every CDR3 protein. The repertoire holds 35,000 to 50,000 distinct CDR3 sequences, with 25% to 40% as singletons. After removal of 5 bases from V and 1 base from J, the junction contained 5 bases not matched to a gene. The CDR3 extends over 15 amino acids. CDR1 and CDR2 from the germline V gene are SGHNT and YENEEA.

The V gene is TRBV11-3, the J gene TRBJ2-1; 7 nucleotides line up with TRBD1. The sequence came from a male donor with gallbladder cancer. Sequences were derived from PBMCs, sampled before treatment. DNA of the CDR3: TGTGCCAGCAGCATAGGGACAGCGTCCTACAATGAGCAGTTCTTC. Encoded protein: CASSIGTASYNEQFF.